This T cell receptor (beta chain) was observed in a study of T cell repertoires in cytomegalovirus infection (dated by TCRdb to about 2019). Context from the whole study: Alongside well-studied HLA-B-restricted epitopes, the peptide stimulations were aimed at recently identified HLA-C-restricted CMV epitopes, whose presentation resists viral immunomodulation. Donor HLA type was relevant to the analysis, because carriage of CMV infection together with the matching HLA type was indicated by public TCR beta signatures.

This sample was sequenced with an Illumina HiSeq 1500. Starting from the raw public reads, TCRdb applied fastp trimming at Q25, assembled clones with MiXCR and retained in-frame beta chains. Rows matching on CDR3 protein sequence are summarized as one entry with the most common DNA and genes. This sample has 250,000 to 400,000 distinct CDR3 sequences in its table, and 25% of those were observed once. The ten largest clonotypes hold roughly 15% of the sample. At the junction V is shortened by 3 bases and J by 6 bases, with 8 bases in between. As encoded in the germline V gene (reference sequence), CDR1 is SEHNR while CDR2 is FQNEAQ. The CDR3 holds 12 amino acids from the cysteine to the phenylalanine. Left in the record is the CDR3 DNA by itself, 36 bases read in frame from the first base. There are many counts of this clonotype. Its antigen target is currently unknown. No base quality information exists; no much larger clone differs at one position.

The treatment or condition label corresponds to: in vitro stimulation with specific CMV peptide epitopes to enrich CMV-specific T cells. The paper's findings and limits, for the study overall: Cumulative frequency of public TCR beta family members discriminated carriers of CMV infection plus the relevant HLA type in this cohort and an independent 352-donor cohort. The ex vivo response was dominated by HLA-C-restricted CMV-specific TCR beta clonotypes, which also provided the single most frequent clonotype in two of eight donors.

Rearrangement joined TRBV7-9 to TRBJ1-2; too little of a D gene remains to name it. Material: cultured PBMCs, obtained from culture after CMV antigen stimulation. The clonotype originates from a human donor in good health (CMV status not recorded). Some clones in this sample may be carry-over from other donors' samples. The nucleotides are TGTGCCAGCAGCTTCGGGGAACATGGCTACACCTTC. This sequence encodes CASSFGEHGYTF.